These 18 T cell receptor beta chains originate from one sample sequenced in a study of blood T cells in healthy people across ages. For the second PCR, which ran for about 6 to 12 cycles, a sample-barcoded 5' primer and a J-beta primer mix were used. TCRdb re-derived calls from the 5' RACE reads in MiXCR, one entry per CDR3 protein. Among hundreds of thousands of distinct CDR3 sequences listed, around 27% were seen once. Sequenced: blood. The receptor source for this set is a woman in her 70s in good health.

V and J are TRBV20-1 and TRBJ1-2; no clear D gene. This CDR3 contains 13 residues. CDR1 and CDR2 from the germline V gene are DFQATT and SNEGSKA (reference sequence). The V end was cut by 0 bases, the J end by 1 base, with 6 bases between. The DNA of the CDR3 is TGCAGTGCTAGAGAACGCAGTAACTATGGCTACACCTTC. Its protein product is CSARERSNYGYTF.

V usage is TRBV6-2 or TRBV6-3 and J usage is TRBJ2-1; TRBD2 is a possible D gene (6 bases). Germline V gene sequence: CDR1 MNHEY, CDR2 SVGEGT. This CDR3 is 12 amino acids long. V shed 6 bases and J shed 8 bases, with 11 bases lying between them. The CDR3 region has the DNA TGTGCCAGCAGAAGGGCGGGGTATGAGCAGTTCTTC. Translated, it gives CASRRAGYEQFF.

The chain is built from TRBV20-1 and TRBJ2-7, with 9 bases aligning to TRBD1. The CDR3 extends over 13 amino acids. With V trimmed by 3 bases and J by 2 bases, 2 bases remained unmatched. CDR1 and CDR2 from the germline V gene are DFQATT and SNEGSKA (reference sequence). CDR3 DNA sequence: TGCAGTGCTAGTGGGGACAGGGCCTACGAGCAGTACTTC. Translated: CSASGDRAYEQYF.

The chain combines TRBV5-6 with TRBJ2-3, with 9 bases fitting TRBD2. Germline CDR1 SGHDT, CDR2 YYEEEE. After removal of 1 base from V and 2 bases from J, the junction contained 5 bases not matched to a gene. This CDR3 is 16 amino acids long. Here the CDR3 DNA reads TGTGCCAGCAGCTTGCCCAGCGGGAGGCCCACAGATACGCAGTATTTT. Its translation is CASSLPSGRPTDTQYF.

As DNA, the CDR3 is TGTGCCAGCAGCCCCTCCACAGGGACGGGGAATCAGCCCCAGCATTTT. Its translation: CASSPSTGTGNQPQHF. The chain couples TRBV7-2 to TRBJ1-5; perhaps TRBD1 as D (6 bases). Trimming pared 5 bases from V and 4 bases from J, leaving 18 bases between. CDR1 is SGHTA and CDR2 is FQGNSA in the germline V gene. The CDR3 loop spans 16 amino acids.

This clonotype was detected a few times. The chain combines TRBV7-2 with TRBJ2-2; 7 nucleotides agree with TRBD2. This CDR3 comprises 14 residues. Looked up from germline, CDR1 is SGHTA and CDR2 is FQGNSA. Trimming cost V 5 bases and J 6 bases; bases outside gene matches: 6. CDR3 nucleotide sequence: TGTGCCAGCAGCACTACGGGGGGTCCCGGGGAGCTGTTTTTT. This encodes CASSTTGGPGELFF.

This clonotype was detected ten times or more. The V and J genes are TRBV4-3 and TRBJ2-7; TRBD2 agrees at 7 bases. Germline assignment: CDR1 LGHNA and CDR2 YSLEER. Trimming cost V 1 base and J 0 bases; bases outside gene matches: 15. The CDR3 totals 19 residues. The CDR3 bases are TGCGCCAGCAGCCAAGGTATCTTGGGGTATGGACTAGTCTCCTACGAGCAGTACTTC. It encodes CASSQGILGYGLVSYEQYF.

This clonotype occurred once. The gene calls are TRBV6-6 and TRBJ1-2; D remains unclear. The germline V and J ends were trimmed by 6 bases and 6 bases, with 17 bases remaining between them. The CDR3 loop spans 14 amino acids. CDR1 is MNHNY, CDR2 SVGAGI, per germline (reference sequence). The CDR3 sequence is CASSHREWGDGYTF. Here the CDR3 DNA reads TGTGCCAGCAGCCACCGGGAGTGGGGTGATGGCTACACCTTC.

The V and J genes are TRBV6-5 and TRBJ2-5, with 8 bases that match TRBD1. The CDR3 spans 16 residues. Germline V gene data show CDR1 as MNHEY and CDR2 as SVGAGI. Trimming cost V 5 bases and J 5 bases; bases outside gene matches: 13. The CDR3 sequence is CASSTPQGARGETQYF. The CDR3 DNA is TGTGCCAGCAGTACTCCCCAGGGGGCTCGAGGGGAGACCCAGTACTTC.

This clonotype was seen a handful of times. This chain joins TRBV29-1 and TRBJ2-3; D gene ambiguous. This CDR3 spans 12 amino acids. The V end was cut by 5 bases, the J end by 6 bases, with 12 bases between. CDR1 is SQVTM and CDR2 is ANQGSEA in the germline V gene. CDR3 loop: CSVTRGPDTQYF. In DNA, the CDR3 is TGCAGCGTTACCCGCGGACCGGATACGCAGTATTTT.

The sample holds a few counts of this clonotype. Sequence at one end of the junction differs from germline and may be a read error. The CDR3, as DNA: TGTGCCAGCAGATTAGCGGATAGCTCCTACAATGAGCAGTTCTTC. It specifies CASRLADSSYNEQFF. This chain joins TRBV12-3 or TRBV12-4 and TRBJ2-1, with TRBD2 as a possible D gene (6 bases). CDR3 length: 15 residues.

This clonotype was seen more than once but under ten times. One junction end disagrees with the germline gene, perhaps due to a read error. This chain links TRBV4-1 with TRBJ2-1, with no clear D. CDR3 length: 15 amino acids. Germline loops: CDR1 MGHRA, CDR2 YSYEKL. CDR3 sequence reads: CAGSQAPNYYNEQFF. In DNA, the CDR3 is TGCGCCGGCAGCCAAGCTCCGAACTACTACAATGAGCAGTTCTTC.

CDR3 loop: CSARDPFTSGSFNEQFF. CDR3 in DNA: TGCAGTGCTAGAGACCCTTTCACGAGCGGGAGTTTCAATGAGCAGTTCTTC. This rearrangement joins TRBV20-1 to TRBJ2-7; 8 bases line up with TRBD2. The J call may not be correct, given that the DNA end is closer to TRBJ2-1. Germline CDR1 and CDR2: DFQATT and SNEGSKA (reference sequence). This CDR3 is 17 amino acids long.

In this sample, this clonotype turned up a few times. The genes are TRBV4-1 and TRBJ2-7; the match to TRBD2 covers 11 bases. CDR3 length equals 15 residues. Unmatched junction bases numbered 4, after V lost 5 bases and J lost 1 base. CDR1 is MGHRA and CDR2 is YSYEKL in the germline V gene. CDR3 amino acids: CASSFGTSGSYEQYF. The CDR3 DNA reads as TGCGCCAGCAGCTTCGGGACTAGCGGTTCCTACGAGCAGTACTTC.

This clonotype came up a few times. This chain joins TRBV20-1 and TRBJ2-7; D may correspond to TRBD1 or TRBD2 (6 bases each). Trimming removed 4 bases from V and 0 bases from J, with 16 bases in between. Germline loops: CDR1 DFQATT, CDR2 SNEGSKA (reference sequence). The CDR3 runs to 15 residues. Written as DNA, the CDR3 is TGCAGTGCTAAGGAACAGGGACTCAGCTCCTACGAGCAGTACTTC. It yields the protein CSAKEQGLSSYEQYF.

V and J are TRBV5-1 and TRBJ2-7, with 11 bases lining up with TRBD2. Germline-derived CDR1 and CDR2 are SGHRS and YFSETQ. The CDR3 has 19 residues. Trimming took 4 bases from V and 5 from J; bases not matched to a gene: 20. The CDR3 nucleotides are TGCGCCAGCAGCCCCATAGGTGATAGCGGGAGGGCCTTTGGGGACGAGCAGTACTTC. Translated: CASSPIGDSGRAFGDEQYF.

V is TRBV7-3 and J is TRBJ2-1; D is unresolved. The germline V and J ends were trimmed by 2 bases and 0 bases, with 8 bases remaining between them. The germline V gene encodes CDR1 SGHTA and CDR2 FQGTGA. This CDR3 region has 15 residues. CDR3 nucleotides: TGTGCCAGCAGCTTAGTCCGCAGCTCCTACAATGAGCAGTTCTTC. Translating gives CASSLVRSSYNEQFF. The whole variable domain, filled in from reference TRBV7-3 and TRBJ2-1, reads GAGVSQTPSNKVTEKGKYVELRCDPISGHTALYWYRQSLGQGPEFLIYFQGTGAADDSGLPNDRFFAVRPEGSVSTLKIQRTERGDSAVYLCASSLVRSSYNEQFFGPGTRLTVL.

This clonotype was observed once. The V gene is TRBV12-3 or TRBV12-4, the J gene TRBJ2-2, with 8 bases aligning to TRBD1. V lost 5 bases, J lost 5 bases, and 19 bases stayed unmatched. CDR3 length: 19 residues. The CDR3 is CASSADLNGYRDRTGELFF. As DNA, the CDR3 is TGTGCCAGCAGTGCCGACCTAAATGGATACAGGGACAGGACCGGGGAGCTGTTTTTT.